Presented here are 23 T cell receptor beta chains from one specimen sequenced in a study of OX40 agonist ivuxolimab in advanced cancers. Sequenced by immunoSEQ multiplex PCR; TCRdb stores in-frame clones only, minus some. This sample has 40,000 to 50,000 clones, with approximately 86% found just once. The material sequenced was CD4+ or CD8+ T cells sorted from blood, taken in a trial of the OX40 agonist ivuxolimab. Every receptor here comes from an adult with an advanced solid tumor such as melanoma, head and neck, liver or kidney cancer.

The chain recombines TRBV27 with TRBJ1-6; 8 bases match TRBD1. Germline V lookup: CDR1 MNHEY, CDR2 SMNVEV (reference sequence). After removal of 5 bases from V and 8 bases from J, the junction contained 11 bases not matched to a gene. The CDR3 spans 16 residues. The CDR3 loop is CASSRPPGTGYSPLHF. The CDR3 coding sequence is TGTGCCAGCAGTCGCCCCCCTGGGACAGGATATTCACCCCTCCACTTT.

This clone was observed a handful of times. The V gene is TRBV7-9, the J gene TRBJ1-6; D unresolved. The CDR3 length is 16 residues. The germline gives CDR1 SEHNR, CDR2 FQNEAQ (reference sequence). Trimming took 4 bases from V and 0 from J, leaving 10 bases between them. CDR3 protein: CASSSAFSSYNSPLHF. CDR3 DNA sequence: TGTGCCAGCAGCTCAGCTTTTAGCTCCTATAATTCACCCCTCCACTTT.

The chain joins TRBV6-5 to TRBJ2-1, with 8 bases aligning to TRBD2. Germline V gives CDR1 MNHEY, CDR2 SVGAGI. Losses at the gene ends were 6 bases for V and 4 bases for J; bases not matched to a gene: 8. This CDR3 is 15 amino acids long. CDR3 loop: CASSRGRGVYNEQFF. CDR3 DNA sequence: TGTGCCAGCAGCCGGGGGCGGGGGGTTTACAATGAGCAGTTCTTC.

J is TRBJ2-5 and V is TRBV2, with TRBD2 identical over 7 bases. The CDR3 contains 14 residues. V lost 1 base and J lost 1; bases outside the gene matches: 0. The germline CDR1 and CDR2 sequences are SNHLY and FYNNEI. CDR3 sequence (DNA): TGTGCCAGCAGTGAAGGGGGGGGCCAAGAGACCCAGTACTTC. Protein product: CASSEGGGQETQYF. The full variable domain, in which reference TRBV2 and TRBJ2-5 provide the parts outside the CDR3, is EPEVTQTPSHQVTQMGQEVILRCVPISNHLYFYWYRQILGQKVEFLVSFYNNEISEKSEIFDDQFSVERPDGSNFTLKIRSTKLEDSAMYFCASSEGGGQETQYFGPGTRLLVL.

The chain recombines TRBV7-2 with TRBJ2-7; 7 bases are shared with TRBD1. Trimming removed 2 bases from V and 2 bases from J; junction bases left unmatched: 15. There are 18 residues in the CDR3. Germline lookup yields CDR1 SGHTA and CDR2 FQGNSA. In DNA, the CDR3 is TGTGCCAGCAGCTTAAGGGGGAACCAAAAGGACAGGACCTACGAGCAGTACTTC. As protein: CASSLRGNQKDRTYEQYF. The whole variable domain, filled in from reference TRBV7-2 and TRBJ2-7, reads GAGVSQSPSNKVTEKGKDVELRCDPISGHTALYWYRQSLGQGLEFLIYFQGNSAPDKSGLPSDRFSAERTGGSVSTLTIQRTQQEDSAVYLCASSLRGNQKDRTYEQYFGPGTRLTVT.

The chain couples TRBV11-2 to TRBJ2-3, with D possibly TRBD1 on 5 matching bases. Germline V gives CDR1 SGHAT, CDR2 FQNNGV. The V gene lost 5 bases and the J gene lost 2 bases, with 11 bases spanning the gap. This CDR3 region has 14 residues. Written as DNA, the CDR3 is TGTGCCAGCAGCGTCAGGGTGTACACAGATACGCAGTATTTT. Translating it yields CASSVRVYTDTQYF.

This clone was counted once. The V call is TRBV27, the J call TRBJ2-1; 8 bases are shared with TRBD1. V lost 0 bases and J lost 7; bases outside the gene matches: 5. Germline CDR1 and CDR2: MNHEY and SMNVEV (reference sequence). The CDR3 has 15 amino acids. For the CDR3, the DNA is TGTGCCAGCAGTTTATCGAGGACAGGGTGGAATGAGCAGTTCTTC. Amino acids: CASSLSRTGWNEQFF.

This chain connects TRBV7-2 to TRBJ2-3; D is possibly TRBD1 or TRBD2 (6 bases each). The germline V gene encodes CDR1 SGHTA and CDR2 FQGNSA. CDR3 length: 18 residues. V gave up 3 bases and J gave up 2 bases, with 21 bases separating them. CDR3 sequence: CASSFLAFRGPTTDTQYF. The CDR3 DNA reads TGTGCCAGCAGCTTCTTGGCCTTCCGGGGGCCCACCACAGATACGCAGTATTTT. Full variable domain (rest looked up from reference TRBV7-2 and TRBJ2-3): GAGVSQSPSNKVTEKGKDVELRCDPISGHTALYWYRQSLGQGLEFLIYFQGNSAPDKSGLPSDRFSAERTGGSVSTLTIQRTQQEDSAVYLCASSFLAFRGPTTDTQYFGPGTRLTVL.

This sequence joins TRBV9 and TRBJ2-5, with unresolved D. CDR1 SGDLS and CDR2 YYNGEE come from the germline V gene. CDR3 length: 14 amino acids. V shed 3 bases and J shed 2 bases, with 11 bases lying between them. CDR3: CASSAPWNQETQYF. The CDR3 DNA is TGTGCCAGCAGCGCCCCATGGAATCAAGAGACCCAGTACTTC.

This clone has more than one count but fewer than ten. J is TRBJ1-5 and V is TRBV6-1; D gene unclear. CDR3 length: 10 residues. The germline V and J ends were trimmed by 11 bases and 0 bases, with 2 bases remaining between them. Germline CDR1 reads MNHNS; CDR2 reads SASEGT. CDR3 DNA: TGTGCCCTTAGCAATCAGCCCCAGCATTTT. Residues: CALSNQPQHF.

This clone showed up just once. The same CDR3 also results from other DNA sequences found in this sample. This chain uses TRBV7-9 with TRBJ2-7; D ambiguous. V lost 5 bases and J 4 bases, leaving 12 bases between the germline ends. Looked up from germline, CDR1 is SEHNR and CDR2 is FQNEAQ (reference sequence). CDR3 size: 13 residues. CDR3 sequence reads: CASSPRTSYEQYF. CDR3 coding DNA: TGTGCCAGCAGCCCCCGGACCTCTTACGAGCAGTACTTC. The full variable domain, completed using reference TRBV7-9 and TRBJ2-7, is DTGVSQNPRHKITKRGQNVTFRCDPISEHNRLYWYRQTLGQGPEFLTYFQNEAQLEKSRLLSDRFSAERPKGSFSTLEIQRTEQGDSAMYLCASSPRTSYEQYFGPGTRLTVT.

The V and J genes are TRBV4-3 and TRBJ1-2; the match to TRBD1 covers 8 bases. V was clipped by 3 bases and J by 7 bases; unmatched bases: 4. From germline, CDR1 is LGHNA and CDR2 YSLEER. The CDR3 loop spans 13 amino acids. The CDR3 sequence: CASSQDRVGGYTF. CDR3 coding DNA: TGCGCCAGCAGCCAGGACAGGGTTGGTGGCTACACCTTC.

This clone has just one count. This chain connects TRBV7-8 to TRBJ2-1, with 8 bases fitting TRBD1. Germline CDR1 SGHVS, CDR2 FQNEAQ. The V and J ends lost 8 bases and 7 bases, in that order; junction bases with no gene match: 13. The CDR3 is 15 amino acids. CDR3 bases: TGTGCCAGCGGGCCCTCGAGACAGGGGCTTAATGAGCAGTTCTTC. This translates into CASGPSRQGLNEQFF.

The CDR3 bases are TGTGCCAGCAGCTCCAATAGCGGGGGGGACCAAGAGACCCAGTACTTC. This gives the protein CASSSNSGGDQETQYF. The chain combines TRBV7-9 with TRBJ2-5; TRBD2 matches at 11 bases. V lost 4 bases and J lost 0; bases outside the gene matches: 4. CDR1 is SEHNR and CDR2 is FQNEAQ in the germline V gene (reference sequence). This CDR3 comprises 16 residues.

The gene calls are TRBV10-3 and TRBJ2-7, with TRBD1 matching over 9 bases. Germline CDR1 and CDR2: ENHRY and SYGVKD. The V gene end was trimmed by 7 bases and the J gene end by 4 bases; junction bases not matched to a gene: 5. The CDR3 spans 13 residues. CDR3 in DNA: TGTGCCATCACGGACAGGGGATGGTACGAGCAGTACTTC. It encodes CAITDRGWYEQYF.

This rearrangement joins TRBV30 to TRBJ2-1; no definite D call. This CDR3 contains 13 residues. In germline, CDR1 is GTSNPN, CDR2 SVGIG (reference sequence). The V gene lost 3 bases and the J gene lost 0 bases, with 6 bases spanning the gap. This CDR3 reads CAWRVSSYNEQFF. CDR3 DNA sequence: TGTGCCTGGAGGGTGAGCTCCTACAATGAGCAGTTCTTC.

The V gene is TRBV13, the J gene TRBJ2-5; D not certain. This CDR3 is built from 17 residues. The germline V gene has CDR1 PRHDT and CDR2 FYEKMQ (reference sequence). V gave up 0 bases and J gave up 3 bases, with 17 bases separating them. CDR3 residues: CASSLGLQPGAEETQYF. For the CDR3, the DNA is TGTGCCAGCAGCTTAGGCCTCCAACCCGGCGCCGAAGAGACCCAGTACTTC.

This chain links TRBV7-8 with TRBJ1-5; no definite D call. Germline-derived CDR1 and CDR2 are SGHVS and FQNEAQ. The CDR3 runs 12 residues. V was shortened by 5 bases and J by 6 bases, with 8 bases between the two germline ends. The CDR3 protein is CASSPTSQPQHF. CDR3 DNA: TGTGCCAGCAGCCCGACGAGTCAGCCCCAGCATTTT. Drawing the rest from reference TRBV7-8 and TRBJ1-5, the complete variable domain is GAGVSQSPRYKVAKRGQDVALRCDPISGHVSLFWYQQALGQGPEFLTYFQNEAQLDKSGLPSDRFFAERPEGSVSTLKIQRTQQEDSAVYLCASSPTSQPQHFGDGTRLSIL.

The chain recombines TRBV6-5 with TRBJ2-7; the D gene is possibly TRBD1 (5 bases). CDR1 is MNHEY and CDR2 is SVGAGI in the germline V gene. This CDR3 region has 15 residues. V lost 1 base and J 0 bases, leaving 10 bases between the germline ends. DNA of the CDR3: TGTGCCAGCAGTTACTTCCCAGGGTCCTCCTACGAGCAGTACTTC. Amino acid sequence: CASSYFPGSSYEQYF.

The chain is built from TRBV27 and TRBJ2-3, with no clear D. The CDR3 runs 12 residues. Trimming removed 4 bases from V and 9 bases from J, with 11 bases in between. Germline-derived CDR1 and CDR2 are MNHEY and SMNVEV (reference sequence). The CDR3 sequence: CASSSNFDTQYF. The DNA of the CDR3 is TGTGCCAGCAGTTCTAACTTTGACACGCAGTATTTT.

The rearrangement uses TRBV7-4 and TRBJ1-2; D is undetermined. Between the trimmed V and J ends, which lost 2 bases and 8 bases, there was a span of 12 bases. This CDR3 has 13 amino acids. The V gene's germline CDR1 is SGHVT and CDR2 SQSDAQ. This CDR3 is CASSLRPGGGYTF. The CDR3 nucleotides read TGTGCCAGCAGCTTAAGACCCGGCGGCGGCTACACCTTC.

The CDR3: CASSPPWGEVGIEQFF. CDR3 nucleotide sequence: TGTGCCAGCAGTCCCCCTTGGGGAGAAGTAGGCATTGAGCAGTTCTTC. This chain uses TRBV28 with TRBJ2-1, with D maybe TRBD2 (5 bases). V was clipped by 5 bases and J by 9 bases, with 23 bases between them. The CDR3 is made up of 16 amino acids. Germline CDR1 and CDR2: MDHEN and SYDVKM.

The chain's CDR3 is CAIRRQGSESSYNEQFF. CDR3 DNA sequence: TGTGCCATCAGACGGCAAGGGAGCGAGAGCTCCTACAATGAGCAGTTCTTC. V and J are TRBV10-3 and TRBJ2-1; TRBD2 might be the D (5 bases). V was pared by 6 bases and J by 0 bases, with 18 bases between. CDR1 is ENHRY, CDR2 SYGVKD, per germline. This CDR3 has 17 amino acids.